The clone carrying this TCR beta chain was picked up one time. TCRdb's copy holds only in-frame clones and misses some; the assay was immunoSEQ multiplex PCR. The table shows about 63,000 clones, with 70% to 90% occurring only once. This record belongs to a study of OX40 agonist ivuxolimab in advanced cancers. This CDR3 has 14 residues. Germline-derived CDR1 and CDR2 are SGDLS and YYNGEE. V was clipped by 0 bases and J by 4 bases, with 8 bases between them. V and J are TRBV9 and TRBJ2-4, with a tentative D call TRBD1 (5 bases). The clonotype originates from an adult with an advanced solid tumor such as melanoma, head and neck, liver or kidney cancer. This sample comprised CD4+ or CD8+ T cells sorted from blood, obtained in a trial of the OX40 agonist ivuxolimab. The CDR3 is CASSVGSGKNIQYF. The CDR3 nucleotides read TGTGCCAGCAGCGTAGGATCAGGGAAAAACATTCAGTACTTC.